The clone carrying this TCR beta chain was picked up a small number of times. The target antigen is unknown. Trimming cost V 3 bases and J 7 bases, with 7 bases left between them. This CDR3 is built from 12 residues. Measured with immunoSEQ multiplex PCR; TCRdb has only the in-frame clones, and not every one. The sample lists approximately 100,000 clones, approximately 90% seen once, with 5.4% in the top ten. The data were obtained in a study of T cell responses to AZD1222 COVID-19 vaccine. Study outcomes and limitations: There were repertoire samples only from the period after the peak T cell response.

This sequence joins TRBV12-3 or TRBV12-4 and TRBJ1-5; D gene ambiguous. This sequence was found in an adult who received the AZD1222 COVID-19 vaccine. This material consisted of peripheral blood, taken 28 days after the second AZD1222 dose. CDR3 residues: CASSLDLQPQHF. CDR3 bases: TGTGCCAGCAGTTTGGACCTGCAGCCCCAGCATTTT.